This T cell receptor (beta chain) is from a study of control samples from healthy donors and cancer patients. The V gene end was trimmed by 2 bases and the J gene end by 7 bases; junction bases not matched to a gene: 7. This CDR3 contains 15 residues. Germline loops: CDR1 LGHDT, CDR2 YNNKEL (reference sequence). Generated by immunoSEQ multiplex PCR, the TCRdb table keeps only in-frame clones and is missing some. The sample contains over 200,000 clones, roughly 82% of which appear only once. Sequenced input: PBMCs. The genes are TRBV3-1 (or the pseudogene TRBV3-2) and TRBJ2-1; 8 bases match TRBD2. The receptor comes from a woman aged 60-75 years with lung cancer. CDR3 DNA: TGTGCCAGCAGCCAACGGGCGGGAGGTGGGAATGAGCAGTTCTTC. It codes for CASSQRAGGGNEQFF.